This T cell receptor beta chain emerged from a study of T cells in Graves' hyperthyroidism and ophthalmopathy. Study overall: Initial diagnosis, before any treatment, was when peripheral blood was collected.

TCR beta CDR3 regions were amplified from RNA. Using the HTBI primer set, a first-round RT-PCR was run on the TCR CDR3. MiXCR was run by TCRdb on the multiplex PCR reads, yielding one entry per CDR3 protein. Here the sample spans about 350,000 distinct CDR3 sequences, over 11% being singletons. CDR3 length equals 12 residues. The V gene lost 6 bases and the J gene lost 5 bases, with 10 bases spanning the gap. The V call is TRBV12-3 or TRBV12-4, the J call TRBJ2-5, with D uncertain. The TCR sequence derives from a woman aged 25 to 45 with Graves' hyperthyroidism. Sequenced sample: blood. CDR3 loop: CASSPERETQYF. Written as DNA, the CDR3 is TGTGCCAGCAGCCCCGAGAGGGAGACCCAGTACTTC.